The 12 T cell receptor beta chains below were found in one sample sequenced in a study of T cells expressing NK-cell markers (dated by TCRdb to the early 2020s). The library was produced with 5' RACE. Sequencing used an Illumina HiSeq 2000. With the reads reprocessed by TCRdb, a single entry stands for each CDR3 protein sequence and no DNA is reported. The sample table holds about 260,000 distinct CDR3 sequences. The top ten clonotypes cover 0.39% of the sample. Sequencing used blood T cells: a sorted CD56 or NKG2C T cell subset, CD4+ or CD8+ T cells, or bulk PBMC T cells (not recorded which). The receptor set was obtained from a man aged 18 to 30 in good health. Donor details come from another sample of the same person, matched by shared clones.

The chain employs TRBV9 and TRBJ2-5; the TCRdb call, TRBD2, lacks DNA for checking. Germline CDR1 is SGDLS and CDR2 is YYNGEE. The CDR3 contains 18 residues. The CDR3 protein is CASSVDRLAGGLQETQYF.

This chain links TRBV6-1 with TRBJ2-7; TCRdb's D call of TRBD1 is untestable without DNA. Germline V gene sequence: CDR1 MNHNS, CDR2 SASEGT. The CDR3 is made up of 13 amino acids. The chain's CDR3 is CASRDASSYEQYF.

This chain connects TRBV6-6 to TRBJ2-7. The V gene's germline CDR1 is MNHNY and CDR2 SVGAGI (reference sequence). The CDR3 is made up of 13 amino acids. CDR3 sequence reads: CASSDRLYEEQYF.

The genes are TRBV20-1 and TRBJ2-1; the TCRdb call, TRBD1, lacks DNA for checking. Germline V gene sequence: CDR1 DFQATT, CDR2 SNEGSKA (reference sequence). This CDR3 region has 14 residues. CDR3 sequence reads: CSAIPGPTSHEQFF.

The chain uses TRBV20-1 and TRBJ2-1; TCRdb's assignment of TRBD1 cannot be checked, as there is no DNA. Germline V CDR1 and CDR2: DFQATT, SNEGSKA (reference sequence). This CDR3 region has 12 residues. CDR3: CSGGARYNEQFF.

The rearrangement joins TRBV20-1 to TRBJ2-1; TCRdb outputs TRBD2, but without DNA this stays unchecked. This CDR3 has 16 residues. Germline V CDR1 and CDR2: DFQATT, SNEGSKA (reference sequence). CDR3 sequence: CSARDVRLAGFDEQFF.

The V gene is TRBV6-5, the J gene TRBJ2-3; TCRdb's assignment of TRBD1 cannot be checked, as there is no DNA. The CDR3 length is 16 residues. In germline, CDR1 is MNHEY, CDR2 SVGAGI. This CDR3 is CASSYSGIPKGDTQYF.

The chain's CDR3 is CSANAGETYEQYF. The V gene is TRBV20-1, the J gene TRBJ2-7; TCRdb gives TRBD1 as the D gene, but with no DNA this cannot be confirmed. The CDR3 length is 13 residues. Germline CDR1 is DFQATT and CDR2 is SNEGSKA (reference sequence).

This chain uses TRBV20-1 with TRBJ2-1. There are 12 residues in the CDR3. The germline CDR1 and CDR2 sequences are DFQATT and SNEGSKA (reference sequence). The CDR3 protein is CSAPKRQWEQFF.

CDR3 protein: CASSFQVSYEQYF. The genes are TRBV7-8 and TRBJ2-7. Germline V gives CDR1 SGHVS, CDR2 FQNEAQ. The CDR3 length is 13 residues.

This chain joins TRBV28 and TRBJ1-5; the TRBD1 assignment by TCRdb is unverifiable without DNA. The CDR3 extends over 17 amino acids. Germline V gene lookup returns CDR1 MDHEN and CDR2 SYDVKM. The CDR3 protein is CASSFGGHFLGNQPQHF.

The rearrangement uses TRBV7-6 and TRBJ2-1; TCRdb selects TRBD1, and the lack of DNA leaves this call unchecked. Germline-derived CDR1 and CDR2 are SGHVS and FNYEAQ. CDR3 length: 20 residues. The CDR3 spells CASSLPSGQGATSGYNEQFF.